Listed below are T cell receptor beta chains from one sample, sequenced in a study of cytomegalovirus exposure and HLA in healthy donors. Generated by immunoSEQ multiplex PCR, the TCRdb table keeps only in-frame clones and is missing some. Among around 200,000 clones, just over 75% were seen once, and the ten largest hold roughly 2.5%. Source material: PBMCs. The receptors come from an older woman in good health and CMV-seropositive. The CDR3 runs from the conserved cysteine through the conserved F or W. The order of the fields is clone size, J gene, V gene, D gene, CDR3 length, CDR3 DNA, CDR3 protein. D genes are given only for firm matches. Clone size is shown for a subset of rows, as once, few, many or a class of expanded clone.

NA,TRBJ2-7,TRBV30,TRBD1,14,TGTGCCTGGGGGGGACAGGACAGCTCCTACGAGCAGTACTTC,CAWGGQDSSYEQYF
NA,TRBJ2-1,TRBV5-1,TRBD2,16,TGCGCCAGCAGCTTACAGATAGCGGGAGGAGGTAATGAGCAGTTCTTC,CASSLQIAGGGNEQFF
NA,TRBJ2-6,TRBV5-1,NA,16,TGCGCCAGCAGCTTGGGACAGCTCTCTGGGGCCAACGTCCTGACTTTC,CASSLGQLSGANVLTF
NA,TRBJ2-1,TRBV6-1,NA,13,TGTGCCAGCAGTGACCTTAGGGGCAATGAGCAGTTCTTC,CASSDLRGNEQFF
NA,TRBJ1-3,TRBV7-2,NA,14,TGTGCCAGCTCATCTGGGCAGCCCGGAAACACCATATATTTT,CASSSGQPGNTIYF
NA,TRBJ1-6,TRBV5-1,NA,15,TGCGCCAGCAGCTTGACCAGCTCCTATAATTCACCCCTCCACTTT,CASSLTSSYNSPLHF
NA,TRBJ1-1,TRBV5-6,NA,15,TGTGCCAGCAGCTCCACTGCCGGGGGGAACACTGAAGCTTTCTTT,CASSSTAGGNTEAFF
few,TRBJ1-2,TRBV7-2,NA,13,TGTGCCAGCAGCTTAGAACAGTTCTATGGCTACACCTTC,CASSLEQFYGYTF
few,TRBJ2-1,TRBV6-1,NA,13,TGTGCCAGCAGCGGTACGGGGTGGCGGGGGCAGTTCTTC,CASSGTGWRGQFF
NA,TRBJ1-1,TRBV6-5,NA,15,TGTGCCAGCAGTTACTCGAAACAGGGTGGAACTGAAGCTTTCTTT,CASSYSKQGGTEAFF
NA,TRBJ2-7,TRBV29-1,TRBD1,14,TGCAGCGTTAATACGGGACAGACAGCCTACGAGCAGTACTTC,CSVNTGQTAYEQYF
NA,TRBJ2-2,TRBV15,TRBD2,16,TGTGCCACCAGCAGGGAGGGAGGGGCGAACACCGGGGAGCTGTTTTTT,CATSREGGANTGELFF
NA,TRBJ2-1,TRBV25-1,TRBD1,14,TGTGCCAGCAGCGGACAGGGGGCTCGGAATGAGCAGTTCTTC,CASSGQGARNEQFF
NA,TRBJ1-5,TRBV28,NA,16,TGTGCCAGCAGTTTCATTACCGGGACACCTAATCAGCCCCAGCATTTT,CASSFITGTPNQPQHF
NA,TRBJ2-3,TRBV9,TRBD2,15,TGTGCCAGCAGCGTCGGGACTAGCCGCACAGATACGCAGTATTTT,CASSVGTSRTDTQYF
few,TRBJ1-1,TRBV10-3,NA,13,TGTGCCATCAGTGAGTCGCCAGACTCGGAAGCTTTCTTT,CAISESPDSEAFF
NA,TRBJ2-7,TRBV13,NA,13,TGTGCCAGCAGCTCTAAGCGGTTCTACGAGCAGTACTTC,CASSSKRFYEQYF
once,TRBJ2-3,TRBV19,NA,12,TGTGCCAGTAGCCCTCGGGGTGATACGCAGTATTTT,CASSPRGDTQYF